This T cell receptor (beta chain) was profiled in a study of blood T cell repertoires in COVID-19. In the study overall: The cDNA or gDNA used as material had been derived from T cells, B-cell-depleted T cells, or PBMCs.

Trimming removed 6 bases from V and 4 bases from J; junction bases left unmatched: 10. Germline V gene lookup returns CDR1 MNHEY and CDR2 SMNVEV (reference sequence). The CDR3 has 15 amino acids. Enrollees, about 18 to 89 years old, lived in about two dozen US areas. Original processing methods: How many nucleated cells were present was estimated from reference gene primer amplification. TCRdb's table, derived via immunoSEQ multiplex PCR, lists solely in-frame clones and lacks some. V and J calls and clone size are given by that table; D and trimming were obtained from the DNA. The table has 150,000 to 200,000 clones, roughly 82% seen once.

V usage is TRBV27 and J usage is TRBJ2-3; 7 bases match TRBD2. This TCR was recovered from a middle-aged man who had recovered from COVID-19. The material sequenced was PBMCs or T cells enriched from blood (not recorded which). The CDR3 bases are TGTGCCAGCAGACGCGCGGGAGTGGGAGCAGATACGCAGTATTTT. Its translation: CASRRAGVGADTQYF.